The rows below give T cell receptor beta chains drawn from one sample of a study of T cells after yellow fever vaccination. Each CDR3 protein is one row after TCRdb ran MiXCR on the 5' RACE reads. The sample has about 580,000 distinct CDR3 sequences; around a sixth are singletons. Sequences were derived from PBMCs, sampled less than 6 days after the first yellow fever vaccination. The receptor set was obtained from a man younger than 35 who received the YFV17D yellow fever vaccine. The CDR3 runs from the conserved cysteine through the conserved F or W.

V gene	J gene	CDR3 protein
TRBV7-8	TRBJ2-7	CASSLGGGVEQYF
TRBV4-2	TRBJ2-1	CASSHVGGRSYNEQFF
TRBV10-3	TRBJ1-1	CAIRRDGELFEAFF
TRBV3-1	TRBJ2-1	CASSQFGGGNEQFF
TRBV6-1	TRBJ1-4	CASRIQGATGEKLFF
TRBV5-1	TRBJ1-3	CASRALQGNSGNTIYF
TRBV5-1	TRBJ1-1	CASSLNPRGYTEAFF
TRBV6-1	TRBJ2-1	CASSQPEQFF
TRBV3-1	TRBJ1-5	CASSRVHSNQTQHF
TRBV12-3/TRBV12-4	TRBJ1-4	CASTPGRREEKLFF
TRBV6-5	TRBJ1-2	CASSYLGLPFGYTF
TRBV11-2	TRBJ2-1	CASGLALDNEQFF
TRBV6-2/TRBV6-3	TRBJ2-2	CASSYGRTGEANTGELFF
TRBV7-9	TRBJ2-1	CASSLVAIRDNEQFF
TRBV6-4	TRBJ2-2	CASSEKGGGGELFF
TRBV5-1	TRBJ1-1	CASSLGAMNTEAFF
TRBV4-3	TRBJ1-6	CASSQDSVGDNVVPLHF
TRBV9	TRBJ1-2	CASSVAVDFYGYTF